The T cell receptor beta chain under discussion was sequenced for a study of T cells in Graves' hyperthyroidism and ophthalmopathy. Amplified TCR beta CDR3 regions derived from RNA transcripts. The HTBI primer set served for first-round RT-PCR of the TCR CDR3. TCRdb reanalysed the multiplex PCR reads using MiXCR and keeps one entry per CDR3 protein. The sample shows some 510,000 distinct CDR3 sequences, under 25% of them seen only once. This clonotype was counted at least ten times. Germline V gene sequence: CDR1 SGHAT, CDR2 FQNNGV. Trimming removed 2 bases from V and 4 bases from J; junction bases left unmatched: 7. The CDR3 extends over 16 amino acids.

This receptor was identified in a man between 18 and 29 years old with Graves' hyperthyroidism. The chain employs TRBV11-2 and TRBJ1-1; 10 positions match TRBD1. The specimen was blood. The CDR3 DNA reads TGTGCCAGCAGCTTAATAAGGACAGGGGGTATCACTGAAGCTTTCTTT. This sequence encodes CASSLIRTGGITEAFF.